These 27 T cell receptor beta chains share one sample of origin, sequenced in a study of T cells in Graves' hyperthyroidism and ophthalmopathy. Amplification targeted TCR beta CDR3 regions from RNA transcripts. HTBI primers were the set used in a first-round RT-PCR of the TCR CDR3. From the multiplex PCR reads, TCRdb called clonotypes with MiXCR, one entry per CDR3 protein. The table records 500,000 to 650,000 distinct CDR3 sequences, about 14% of them present only once. Sequenced sample: blood. The origin of the receptors is a woman aged 50 to 60 with Graves' ophthalmopathy.

This clonotype was observed many times. The chain employs TRBV7-2 and TRBJ1-5, with 9 nucleotides matching TRBD1. Germline loops: CDR1 SGHTA, CDR2 FQGNSA. The CDR3 runs 15 residues. V was clipped by 5 bases and J by 5 bases; unmatched bases: 7. CDR3 in amino acids: CASSNLGQGYQPQHF. The CDR3 bases are TGTGCCAGCAGCAATCTGGGACAGGGCTATCAGCCCCAGCATTTT.

Concerning this clonotype: A much more abundant neighbour one base away suggests this may be a read error. The chain uses TRBV27 and TRBJ1-2; D remains ambiguous. CDR3 size: 13 residues. The germline CDR1 and CDR2 sequences are MNHEY and SMNVEV (reference sequence). V was shortened by 4 bases and J by 7 bases, with 13 bases between the two germline ends. The chain's CDR3 is CASSWAHRAGYTF. As DNA, the CDR3 is TGTGCCAGCAGTTGGGCCCATAGGGCTGGCTACACCTTC.

The chain recombines TRBV27 with TRBJ2-4; D is possibly TRBD2 (6 bases). This CDR3 is built from 14 residues. Trimming cost V 6 bases and J 0 bases, with 9 bases left between them. CDR1 MNHEY and CDR2 SMNVEV come from the germline V gene (reference sequence). This CDR3 reads CASRPGLAKNIQYF. The DNA for the CDR3 is TGTGCCAGCAGGCCGGGACTAGCCAAAAACATTCAGTACTTC.

As regards this clonotype: This sequence may be a read error, since a much larger clone differs from it by one base. The chain recombines TRBV12-5 with TRBJ2-7, with 9 positions matching TRBD1. Trimming cost V 0 bases and J 5 bases; bases outside gene matches: 5. The CDR3 loop spans 15 amino acids. Germline CDR1 LGHNT, CDR2 FRNRAP. CDR3 amino acids: CASGLVSGQGDEQYF. The CDR3 DNA reads as TGTGCTAGTGGTTTGGTCTCGGGACAGGGAGACGAGCAGTACTTC.

This clonotype was detected only a few times. The J gene is TRBJ2-7, the V gene TRBV28, with 7 bases aligning to TRBD2. The CDR3 is 14 amino acids. Germline CDR1 and CDR2: MDHEN and SYDVKM. The ends lost 2 bases at V and 6 bases at J; junction bases unmatched: 7. CDR3 in DNA: TGTGCCAGCAGTTTACTCGCGGGAGAGGTCGAGCAGTACTTC. Protein: CASSLLAGEVEQYF.

This clonotype was counted many times. In DNA, the CDR3 is TGTGCCAGCAGCCCCAGGACTAGCAGGGGAACAGATACGCAGTATTTT. Encoded protein: CASSPRTSRGTDTQYF. This chain links TRBV7-9 with TRBJ2-3; 8 nucleotides agree with TRBD2. The CDR3 extends over 16 amino acids. CDR1 SEHNR and CDR2 FQNEAQ come from the germline V gene (reference sequence). Germline trimming cut 5 bases from V and 3 bases from J; bases unmatched to any gene: 10.

The table lists this clonotype with many counts. The rearrangement links TRBV7-8 to TRBJ2-2, with 7 positions matching TRBD1. This CDR3 is built from 16 residues. V was clipped by 5 bases and J by 1 base; unmatched bases: 7. CDR1 SGHVS and CDR2 FQNEAQ come from the germline V gene. CDR3 nucleotide sequence: TGTGCCAGCAGCCCGAATAGGGGGCTGAACACCGGGGAGCTGTTTTTT. Translating gives CASSPNRGLNTGELFF.

Details on this clonotype: Compared with germline, one end of the junction differs, possibly owing to a read error. The V call is TRBV7-8, the J call TRBJ2-7, with a tentative D call TRBD2 (5 bases). Germline V CDR1 and CDR2: SGHVS, FQNEAQ. The CDR3 extends over 13 amino acids. CDR3 residues: CVSSWRTSGEQYF. The CDR3 coding sequence is TGTGTCAGCAGCTGGAGAACGTCGGGGGAGCAGTACTTC.

The chain couples TRBV19 to TRBJ2-6; perhaps TRBD1 as D (6 bases). Germline CDR1 reads LNHDA; CDR2 reads SQIVND (reference sequence). V was pared by 4 bases and J by 0 bases, with 16 bases between. This CDR3 spans 18 amino acids. CDR3 coding DNA: TGTGCCAGTAGTAAACAGGGCCCCGTTAGCTCTGGGGCCAACGTCCTGACTTTC. This gives the protein CASSKQGPVSSGANVLTF.

This clonotype occurred a few times. The CDR3 DNA sequence: TGCAGTGCTAGCCCCGTAGCGGGAGGGCCCGGGGAGCTGTTTTTT. This encodes CSASPVAGGPGELFF. The chain combines TRBV20-1 with TRBJ2-2; 11 positions agree with TRBD2. This CDR3 spans 15 amino acids. From germline, CDR1 is DFQATT and CDR2 SNEGSKA (reference sequence). The ends lost 3 bases at V and 6 bases at J; junction bases unmatched: 6.

This clonotype was observed at least ten times. This chain links TRBV6-2 or TRBV6-3 with TRBJ2-1; 9 bases are a match to TRBD1. The CDR3 is made up of 17 amino acids. Germline assignment: CDR1 MNHEY and CDR2 SVGEGT. V trimming: 0 bases; J trimming: 10 bases; junction bases outside the gene matches: 13. CDR3 residues: CASSYSIQQTGGWEQFF. In DNA, the CDR3 is TGTGCCAGCAGTTACTCAATCCAACAAACAGGGGGCTGGGAGCAGTTCTTC.

This clonotype was seen repeatedly, ten times or more. V usage is TRBV29-1 and J usage is TRBJ2-1; D not certain. V shed 2 bases and J shed 5 bases, with 7 bases lying between them. Germline loops: CDR1 SQVTM, CDR2 ANQGSEA. CDR3 length: 12 amino acids. The CDR3 coding sequence is TGCAGCGTTGAACGATCCAACAATGAGCAGTTCTTC. Encoded protein: CSVERSNNEQFF.

There are many counts of this clonotype. The CDR3 protein is CAWTPLGRGLGTEAFF. The CDR3, as DNA: TGTGCCTGGACACCCCTGGGCAGGGGGCTTGGCACTGAAGCTTTCTTT. The V gene is TRBV30, the J gene TRBJ1-1, with 8 bases matching TRBD1. Trimming took 4 bases from V and 4 from J; bases not matched to a gene: 14. The CDR3 loop spans 16 amino acids. Germline V gene sequence: CDR1 GTSNPN, CDR2 SVGIG (reference sequence).

This clonotype was observed at least ten times. The chain employs TRBV27 and TRBJ2-1; the D gene is possibly TRBD1 (5 bases). CDR3 length equals 15 residues. Per germline, CDR1 MNHEY and CDR2 SMNVEV (reference sequence). Trimming stripped 5 bases from V and 3 bases from J, with 14 bases between. The CDR3 loop reads CASSTTAGLYNEQFF. Written as DNA, the CDR3 is TGTGCCAGCAGTACCACAGCAGGGCTCTACAATGAGCAGTTCTTC.

The rearrangement joins TRBV28 to TRBJ2-3; 14 bases agree with TRBD2. Germline V CDR1 and CDR2: MDHEN, SYDVKM. V lost 8 bases to trimming and J lost 2 bases; unmatched junction nucleotides: 12. The CDR3 loop spans 18 amino acids. CDR3 loop: CASGGLAGGIVSTDTQYF. The CDR3 DNA reads TGTGCCAGCGGAGGACTAGCGGGAGGCATCGTATCCACAGATACGCAGTATTTT.

There are many counts of this clonotype. The V call is TRBV13, the J call TRBJ2-1; the D gene is possibly TRBD1 (6 bases). V was shortened by 1 base and J by 12 bases, with 19 bases between the two germline ends. Germline V gene sequence: CDR1 PRHDT, CDR2 FYEKMQ (reference sequence). CDR3 size: 15 residues. DNA for the CDR3: TGTGCCAGCAGCTTAGACTTGGCAGGACAGTCCGCGCAGTTCTTC. Encoded protein: CASSLDLAGQSAQFF.

This clonotype was recorded at least ten times. This chain connects TRBV7-6 to TRBJ2-7; D not certain. Germline loops: CDR1 SGHVS, CDR2 FNYEAQ. This CDR3 is built from 18 residues. V lost 1 base and J 0 bases, leaving 19 bases between the germline ends. The CDR3 DNA reads TGTGCCAGCAGCTTAGTTTCGTCTTTCTACCGAAACTCCTACGAGCAGTACTTC. It translates to CASSLVSSFYRNSYEQYF. The full variable domain, its missing parts supplied by reference TRBV7-6 and TRBJ2-7, is GAGVSQSPRYKVTKRGQDVALRCDPISGHVSLYWYRQALGQGPEFLTYFNYEAQQDKSGLPNDRFSAERPEGSISTLTIQRTEQRDSAMYRCASSLVSSFYRNSYEQYFGPGTRLTVT.

This clonotype has ten or more counts. V is TRBV14 and J is TRBJ1-4, with D possibly matching TRBD1 (5 bases). The CDR3 has 15 amino acids. Germline-derived CDR1 and CDR2 are SGHDN and FVKESK. Trimming took off 4 bases at V and 7 bases at J, with 16 bases between the two ends. CDR3 protein: CASSPRAGHLEKLFF. The CDR3 nucleotides are TGTGCCAGCAGCCCAAGAGCAGGGCATCTTGAAAAACTGTTTTTT. Filled out from reference TRBV14 and TRBJ1-4, the complete variable domain reads EAGVTQFPSHSVIEKGQTVTLRCDPISGHDNLYWYRRVMGKEIKFLLHFVKESKQDESGMPNNRFLAERTGGTYSTLKVQPAELEDSGVYFCASSPRAGHLEKLFFGSGTQLSVL.

This clonotype has just a few counts. The V gene is TRBV10-3, the J gene TRBJ2-7; D unclear. CDR1 ENHRY and CDR2 SYGVKD come from the germline V gene. The CDR3 has 12 amino acids. Trimming cost V 2 bases and J 7 bases, with 9 bases left between them. The DNA of the CDR3 is TGTGCCATCAGTGAGGACATCTTTGAGCAGTACTTC. It codes for CAISEDIFEQYF.

This clonotype has just a few counts. The chain joins TRBV12-3 or TRBV12-4 to TRBJ2-2; no definite D call. This CDR3 spans 13 amino acids. Trimming removed 4 bases from V and 5 bases from J, with 8 bases in between. DNA of the CDR3: TGTGCCAGCAGTTCTAGTGGAACCGGGGAGCTGTTTTTT. Its translation is CASSSSGTGELFF.

This clonotype has ten or more counts. This chain connects TRBV18 to TRBJ2-7, with TRBD2 identical over 11 bases. CDR1 KGHSH and CDR2 LQKENI come from the germline V gene. Trimming took 1 base from V and 6 from J; bases not matched to a gene: 8. The CDR3 has 16 residues. The CDR3 reads CASSPLTSGILGEQYF. The DNA for the CDR3 is TGTGCCAGCTCACCACTGACTAGCGGGATACTAGGCGAGCAGTACTTC.

The sample holds many counts of this clonotype. V gene TRBV3-1 combines with J gene TRBJ2-2, with D unclear. CDR1 LGHDT and CDR2 YNNKEL come from the germline V gene (reference sequence). This CDR3 is 14 amino acids long. V gave up 1 base and J gave up 6 bases, with 9 bases separating them. As DNA, the CDR3 is TGTGCCAGCAGCCAAGTTAGAGGAGCCGGGGAGCTGTTTTTT. It translates to CASSQVRGAGELFF. The complete variable domain, with remaining parts taken from reference TRBV3-1 and TRBJ2-2, reads DTAVSQTPKYLVTQMGNDKSIKCEQNLGHDTMYWYKQDSKKFLKIMFSYNNKELIINETVPNRFSPKSPDKAHLNLHINSLELGDSAVYFCASSQVRGAGELFFGEGSRLTVL.

This clonotype was counted at least ten times. The chain recombines TRBV12-3 or TRBV12-4 with TRBJ2-2; no firm D call. The CDR3 covers 15 residues. Trimming took off 6 bases at V and 3 bases at J, with 14 bases between the two ends. CDR3 loop: CASRSRAKDTGELFF. In DNA, the CDR3 is TGTGCCAGCAGAAGTAGAGCCAAGGACACCGGGGAGCTGTTTTTT.

This clonotype was counted between two and nine times. The chain carries TRBV20-1 and TRBJ2-7, with 8 bases aligning to TRBD2. The germline V gene has CDR1 DFQATT and CDR2 SNEGSKA (reference sequence). There are 13 residues in the CDR3. V trimming: 5 bases; J trimming: 2 bases; junction bases outside the gene matches: 5. CDR3 nucleotides: TGCAGTGCTCTAGCGGGCAGCACCTACGAGCAGTACTTC. Amino acid sequence: CSALAGSTYEQYF.

This clonotype was seen many times. Being one base from a much bigger clone, this may be a read error. The chain carries TRBV7-2 and TRBJ2-7, with 8 bases aligning to TRBD1. Germline CDR1 and CDR2: SGHTA and FQGNSA. CDR3 length: 13 amino acids. V lost 5 bases to trimming and J lost 3 bases; unmatched junction nucleotides: 3. The CDR3: CASSAGQVYEQYF. For the CDR3, the DNA is TGTGCCAGCAGCGCGGGACAGGTCTACGAGCAGTACTTC.

This clonotype was counted many times. The rearrangement joins TRBV7-2 to TRBJ2-1; D is uncertain. The CDR3 spans 15 residues. V was clipped by 0 bases and J by 6 bases, with 12 bases between them. Germline values: CDR1 SGHTA, CDR2 FQGNSA. The chain's CDR3 is CASSLAASSGNEQFF. The CDR3 coding sequence is TGTGCCAGCAGCTTAGCGGCTAGTTCGGGCAATGAGCAGTTCTTC.

This clonotype has only a few counts. The V call is TRBV12-3 or TRBV12-4, the J call TRBJ1-2; D is undetermined. The CDR3 consists of 14 residues. V was cut by 1 base and J by 6 bases, with 12 bases left in between. CDR3 in amino acids: CASSLVGGPDGYTF. The CDR3 DNA reads TGTGCCAGCAGTTTAGTTGGAGGGCCCGATGGCTACACCTTC.